This T cell receptor (beta chain) was sequenced for a study of blood T cell repertoires in COVID-19. There are 14 residues in the CDR3. J lost 7 bases, V lost 4 bases, and 9 bases had no gene match. Per the germline V gene, CDR1 is MDHEN and CDR2 is SYDVKM. Authors' data handling: Cell counts per sample came from amplifying reference gene primers. Sequencing used immunoSEQ multiplex PCR; TCRdb keeps in-frame clones, though not all of them. That table supplies the V and J calls and clone size; D and trimming were determined from the DNA. Among around 250,000 clones listed, around 88% were seen once. The count of this clone is one.

Material: peripheral blood. The rearrangement joins TRBV28 to TRBJ2-7; 8 bases fit TRBD1. The TCR was taken from a woman aged 80 or older with COVID-19, enrolled during active disease. CDR3 DNA: TGTGCCAGCAGTTATCAGGACAGGGTGGGAGAGCAGTACGTC. As protein: CASSYQDRVGEQYV.